This T cell receptor (beta chain) was sequenced during a study of blood T cell repertoires in COVID-19. Generated by immunoSEQ multiplex PCR, the TCRdb table keeps only in-frame clones and is missing some. Among roughly 200,000 clones listed, around 89% were seen once. This clone was seen a single time. This clonotype was sampled from a man in his fifties with acute or convalescent COVID-19. Material for sequencing was peripheral blood.

The CDR3 loop reads CASSFRGSGDYGYTF. For the CDR3, the DNA is TGTGCCAGCAGCTTCAGGGGGTCAGGGGACTATGGCTACACCTTC. V usage is TRBV5-4 and J usage is TRBJ1-2; 7 bases fit TRBD1. The CDR3 spans 15 residues. Per the germline V gene, CDR1 is SGHNT and CDR2 is YYREEE (reference sequence). The J segment lost 3 bases and the V segment lost 2 bases, leaving 7 bases of the junction unmatched.